The 21 T cell receptor beta chains given below trace back to one sample, sequenced in a study of T-cell memory formation after mild COVID-19. TCRdb used MiXCR to reprocess the 5' RACE reads, holding one entry per CDR3 protein. The sample has under 450,000 distinct CDR3 sequences; about 22% are singletons. The sample taken for sequencing was PBMCs or a T cell subset sorted from them (not recorded which). Every receptor here comes from an adult woman who had mild COVID-19 (a few samples of this study predate the infection). Cell type and time point are not known.

This rearrangement joins TRBV11-2 to TRBJ2-5; D not certain. The CDR3 has 14 residues. V lost 1 base and J 3 bases, leaving 9 bases between the germline ends. CDR1 is SGHAT and CDR2 is FQNNGV in the germline V gene. This CDR3 is CASSLVGGEETQYF. The CDR3 nucleotides read TGTGCCAGCAGCTTAGTGGGCGGCGAAGAGACCCAGTACTTC.

This clonotype came up a few times. The chain is built from TRBV29-1 and TRBJ2-2; D possibly corresponds to TRBD1 (6 bases). The CDR3 is 13 residues long. Trimming took off 6 bases at V and 5 bases at J, with 13 bases between the two ends. Germline assignment: CDR1 SQVTM and CDR2 ANQGSEA. CDR3 protein: CSVSQTGTGELFF. The CDR3 DNA follows: TGCAGCGTCTCGCAAACAGGGACCGGGGAGCTGTTTTTT.

The rearrangement uses TRBV7-9 and TRBJ2-7; perhaps TRBD1 as D (6 bases). The CDR3 spans 12 residues. V dropped 4 bases and J dropped 6 bases, with 10 bases sitting between them. Germline CDR1 is SEHNR and CDR2 is FQNEAQ (reference sequence). The CDR3 nucleotides are TGTGCCAGCAGCTCCACAGGGAGCGAGCAGTACTTC. It is translated as CASSSTGSEQYF.

This sequence joins TRBV19 and TRBJ1-5, with D possibly being TRBD1 (5 bases). In germline, CDR1 is LNHDA, CDR2 SQIVND (reference sequence). Between the trimmed V and J ends, which lost 5 bases and 1 base, there was a span of 9 bases. The CDR3 extends over 14 amino acids. The CDR3: CASSAGDSNQPQHF. The DNA for the CDR3 is TGTGCCAGTAGTGCCGGGGACAGCAATCAGCCCCAGCATTTT.

This clonotype has only one observation. The chain carries TRBV20-1 and TRBJ2-3; 10 bases fit TRBD1. This CDR3 contains 18 residues. V shed 3 bases and J 3 bases; nucleotides not matched to a gene: 15. Germline V gene sequence: CDR1 DFQATT, CDR2 SNEGSKA (reference sequence). The CDR3: CSASLSGTGVISTDTQYF. The CDR3 nucleotides read TGCAGTGCTAGCCTCTCCGGGACAGGGGTAATTTCGACAGATACGCAGTATTTT.

In its sample, this clonotype was seen a few times. The chain combines TRBV29-1 with TRBJ2-3, with 7 bases that match TRBD1. The CDR3 contains 14 residues. Per germline, CDR1 SQVTM and CDR2 ANQGSEA. Losses at the gene ends were 7 bases for V and 2 bases for J; bases not matched to a gene: 9. The CDR3 DNA sequence: TGCAGCGCCTCCGGGACAGACTTCACAGATACGCAGTATTTT. It is translated as CSASGTDFTDTQYF.

This clonotype was seen once. The V call is TRBV11-3, the J call TRBJ1-1, with D perhaps TRBD1 (5 bases). V was trimmed by 7 bases and J by 0 bases, leaving 15 bases between them. The CDR3 spans 15 residues. Per germline, CDR1 SGHNT and CDR2 YENEEA. The CDR3 reads CASTPRAGMNTEAFF. The CDR3 bases are TGTGCCAGCACCCCTAGGGCAGGGATGAACACTGAAGCTTTCTTT.

This clonotype has a handful of counts. V is TRBV10-3 and J is TRBJ2-7; 10 positions match TRBD1. The V gene end was trimmed by 4 bases and the J gene end by 9 bases; junction bases not matched to a gene: 9. This CDR3 is 14 amino acids long. CDR1 ENHRY and CDR2 SYGVKD come from the germline V gene. The CDR3 spells CAISVTGGGWGQYF. CDR3 DNA: TGTGCCATCAGTGTGACAGGGGGCGGTTGGGGGCAGTACTTC.

The rearrangement uses TRBV24-1 and TRBJ2-5, with D perhaps given as TRBD1 or TRBD2 (5 bases each). Trimming stripped 7 bases from V and 5 bases from J, with 10 bases between. The length of the CDR3 is 12 residues. The germline V gene has CDR1 KGHDR and CDR2 SFDVKD. The chain's CDR3 is CATSSREETQYF. DNA of the CDR3: TGTGCCACCAGCTCCAGGGAGGAGACCCAGTACTTC.

This clonotype was counted between two and nine times. The V and J genes are TRBV11-2 and TRBJ1-1; no clear D gene. Trimming took 1 base from V and 10 from J, leaving 16 bases between them. Germline CDR1 and CDR2: SGHAT and FQNNGV. The CDR3 loop spans 14 amino acids. The CDR3 nucleotides read TGTGCCAGCAGCTTAGGTGATTGGGCAGATGGAGCTTTCTTT. This gives the protein CASSLGDWADGAFF. The variable domain in full, completed from reference TRBV11-2 and TRBJ1-1, reads EAGVAQSPRYKIIEKRQSVAFWCNPISGHATLYWYQQILGQGPKLLIQFQNNGVVDDSQLPKDRFSAERLKGVDSTLKIQPAKLEDSAVYLCASSLGDWADGAFFGQGTRLTVV.

This clonotype was observed a handful of times. The chain has TRBV3-1 and TRBJ2-1; possibly TRBD1 for D (6 bases). Germline V gives CDR1 LGHDT, CDR2 YNNKEL (reference sequence). Trimming stripped 3 bases from V and 2 bases from J, with 11 bases between. The CDR3 runs to 15 residues. CDR3 region: CASSHTGTPYNEQFF. The CDR3 DNA is TGTGCCAGCAGCCACACCGGGACACCCTACAATGAGCAGTTCTTC.

This clonotype has only a few counts. V and J are TRBV15 and TRBJ2-5; the match to TRBD2 covers 9 bases. The germline CDR1 and CDR2 sequences are LNHNV and YYDKDF (reference sequence). V lost 1 base and J lost 1; bases outside the gene matches: 4. This CDR3 comprises 16 residues. The CDR3 nucleotides are TGTGCCACCAGCAGAGTGGCTAGCGGGGTCCAAGAGACCCAGTACTTC. Its translation: CATSRVASGVQETQYF.

The V call is TRBV11-2, the J call TRBJ2-2, with no clear D. CDR3 length equals 16 residues. Germline-derived CDR1 and CDR2 are SGHAT and FQNNGV. V was cut by 4 bases and J by 6 bases, with 18 bases left in between. Here the CDR3 reads CASSSRGQELAGELFF. The CDR3 region has the DNA TGTGCCAGCAGCTCCCGAGGCCAGGAGCTAGCCGGGGAGCTGTTTTTT.

This clonotype has a handful of counts. This chain joins TRBV29-1 and TRBJ1-1; D unresolved. The V gene lost 5 bases and the J gene lost 8 bases, with 12 bases spanning the gap. Germline-derived CDR1 and CDR2 are SQVTM and ANQGSEA. The CDR3 spans 11 residues. As DNA, the CDR3 is TGCAGCGTTCAGCGGATTACGGAAGCTTTCTTT. It codes for CSVQRITEAFF.

The chain joins TRBV3-1 to TRBJ1-1, with a possible D match to TRBD1 (6 bases). Germline-derived CDR1 and CDR2 are LGHDT and YNNKEL (reference sequence). This CDR3 region has 15 residues. V was shortened by 3 bases and J by 4 bases, with 15 bases between the two germline ends. The CDR3 loop is CASSQASGVGTEAFF. The CDR3 DNA is TGTGCCAGCAGCCAGGCTTCAGGGGTTGGCACTGAAGCTTTCTTT.

This clonotype was counted many times. The chain uses TRBV5-6 and TRBJ2-1; D gene uncertain. The germline V gene encodes CDR1 SGHDT and CDR2 YYEEEE. Trimming pared 0 bases from V and 0 bases from J, leaving 7 bases between. The CDR3 is 15 amino acids. CDR3 residues: CASSLGPSSYNEQFF. CDR3 bases: TGTGCCAGCAGCTTGGGACCGAGCTCCTACAATGAGCAGTTCTTC.

CDR3 DNA sequence: TGTGCCAGTAGCATGGCTGGGGCGGGGACTGAAGCTTTCTTT. It specifies CASSMAGAGTEAFF. The chain combines TRBV19 with TRBJ1-1, with D possibly matching TRBD1 (5 bases). V was clipped by 6 bases and J by 5 bases, with 16 bases between them. The CDR3 sequence is 14 residues long. Germline lookup yields CDR1 LNHDA and CDR2 SQIVND (reference sequence).

In this sample, this clonotype turned up a few times. DNA of the CDR3: TGTGCCACCAGTGATTTCCATAGCGGTTACACAGATACGCAGTATTTT. Its translation: CATSDFHSGYTDTQYF. This chain connects TRBV24-1 to TRBJ2-3; D is possibly TRBD2 (6 bases). The CDR3 consists of 16 residues. V dropped 1 base and J dropped 2 bases, with 12 bases sitting between them. CDR1 is KGHDR and CDR2 is SFDVKD in the germline V gene.

This chain connects TRBV7-8 to TRBJ1-5, with D perhaps matching TRBD1 (5 bases). The germline V gene has CDR1 SGHVS and CDR2 FQNEAQ. Trimming took off 5 bases at V and 5 bases at J, with 10 bases between the two ends. The CDR3 loop spans 13 amino acids. DNA for the CDR3: TGTGCCAGCAGCCGGACACGCGATCAGCCCCAGCATTTT. It specifies CASSRTRDQPQHF.

This clonotype was seen a single time. The chain recombines TRBV12-3 or TRBV12-4 with TRBJ1-5; D not certain. V shed 2 bases and J shed 8 bases, with 4 bases lying between them. The length of the CDR3 is 11 residues. CDR3 DNA: TGTGCCAGCAGTTTAAAGGAGCCCCAGCATTTT. Translation: CASSLKEPQHF.

The rearrangement links TRBV21-1 to TRBJ2-3; the DNA was not used to check the table's D call, TRBD1. TRBV21-1 counts as a pseudogene. The CDR3 runs 17 residues. In DNA form, the CDR3 reads TGTGCCAGCAGCGTCCCTTTTCCGGGACAGGGAAAAGATACGCAGTATTTT. Protein sequence: CASSVPFPGQGKDTQYF.